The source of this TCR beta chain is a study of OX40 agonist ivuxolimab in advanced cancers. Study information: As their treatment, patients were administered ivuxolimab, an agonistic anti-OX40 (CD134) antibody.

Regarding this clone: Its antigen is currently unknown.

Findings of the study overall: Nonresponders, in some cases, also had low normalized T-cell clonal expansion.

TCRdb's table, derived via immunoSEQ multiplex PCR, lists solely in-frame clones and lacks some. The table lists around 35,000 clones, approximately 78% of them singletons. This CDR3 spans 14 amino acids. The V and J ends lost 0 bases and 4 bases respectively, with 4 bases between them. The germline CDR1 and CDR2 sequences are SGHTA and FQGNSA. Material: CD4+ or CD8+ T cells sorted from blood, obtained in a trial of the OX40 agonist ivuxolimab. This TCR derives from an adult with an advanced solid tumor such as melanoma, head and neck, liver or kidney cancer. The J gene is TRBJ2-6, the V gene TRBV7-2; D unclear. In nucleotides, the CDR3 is TGTGCCAGCAGCTTAGCGGCGGGGGCCAACGTCCTGACTTTC. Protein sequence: CASSLAAGANVLTF.